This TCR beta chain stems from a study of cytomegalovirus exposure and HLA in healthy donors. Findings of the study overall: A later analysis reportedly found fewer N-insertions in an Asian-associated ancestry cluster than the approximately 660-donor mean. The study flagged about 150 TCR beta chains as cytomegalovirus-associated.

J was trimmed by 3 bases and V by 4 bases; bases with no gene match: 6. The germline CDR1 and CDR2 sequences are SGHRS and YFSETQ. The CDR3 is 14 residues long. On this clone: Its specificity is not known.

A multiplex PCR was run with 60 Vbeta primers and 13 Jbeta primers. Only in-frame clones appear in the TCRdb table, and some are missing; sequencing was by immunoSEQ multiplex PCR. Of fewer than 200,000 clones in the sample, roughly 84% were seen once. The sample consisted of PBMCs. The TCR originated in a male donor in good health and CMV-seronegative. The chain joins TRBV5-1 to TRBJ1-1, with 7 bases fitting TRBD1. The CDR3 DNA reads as TGCGCCAGCAGCCCTCAAGGGGGCCACACTGAAGCTTTCTTT. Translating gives CASSPQGGHTEAFF.